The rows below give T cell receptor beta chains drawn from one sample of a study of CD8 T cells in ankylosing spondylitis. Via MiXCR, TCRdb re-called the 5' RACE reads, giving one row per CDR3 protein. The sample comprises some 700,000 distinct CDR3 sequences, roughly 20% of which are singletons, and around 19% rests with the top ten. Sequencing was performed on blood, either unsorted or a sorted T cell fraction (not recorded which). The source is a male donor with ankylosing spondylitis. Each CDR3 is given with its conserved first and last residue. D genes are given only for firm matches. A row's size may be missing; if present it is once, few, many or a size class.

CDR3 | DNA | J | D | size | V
CAISAIVNEQFF | TGTGCCATCAGTGCGATTGTCAATGAGCAGTTCTTC | TRBJ2-1 | NA | once | TRBV10-3
CASSLLYGASGGARQETQYF | TGTGCCAGCAGCTTACTGTATGGGGCTAGCGGGGGGGCCAGACAAGAGACCCAGTACTTC | TRBJ2-5 | TRBD2 | NA | TRBV11-1
CASRGQISNQPQHF | TGTGCCAGCAGGGGACAGATTAGCAATCAGCCCCAGCATTTT | TRBJ1-5 | TRBD1 | NA | TRBV2
CASKEWGGYTF | TGTGCCAGCAAAGAGTGGGGTGGCTACACCTTC | TRBJ1-2 | NA | many | TRBV12-3/TRBV12-4
CASFRQGFRRDEAFF | TGTGCCAGTTTTCGGCAGGGGTTTAGGCGAGATGAAGCTTTCTTT | TRBJ1-1 | NA | NA | TRBV6-1
CSARDMEGDTQYF | TGCAGTGCTAGAGATATGGAGGGAGATACGCAGTATTTT | TRBJ2-3 | NA | NA | TRBV20-1
CASSPDKPYSPLHF | TGTGCCAGCAGTCCAGATAAACCCTATTCACCCCTCCACTTT | TRBJ1-6 | NA | few | TRBV12-3/TRBV12-4
CASSQVLAGGYEQFF | TGCGCCAGCAGCCAAGTACTAGCGGGGGGATATGAGCAGTTCTTC | TRBJ2-1 | TRBD2 | few | TRBV4-1
CASSSRAPVDIQYF | TGTGCCAGCAGTTCTCGGGCCCCGGTGGACATTCAGTACTTC | TRBJ2-4 | NA | NA | TRBV12-3/TRBV12-4
CASSWLGIQGETQYF | TGCGCCAGCAGCTGGCTCGGGATCCAGGGGGAGACCCAGTACTTC | TRBJ2-5 | NA | few | TRBV5-1
CASNTGGVSYNEQFF | TGTGCCAGCAATACTGGCGGGGTGTCCTACAATGAGCAGTTCTTC | TRBJ2-1 | NA | few | TRBV9
CASSDRDRGPYEQYF | TGTGCCAGCAGTGACCGGGACAGGGGACCCTACGAGCAGTACTTC | TRBJ2-7 | TRBD1 | few | TRBV6-1
CASSFYKQGGYTF | TGTGCCAGCAGTTTCTACAAACAAGGTGGCTACACCTTC | TRBJ1-2 | NA | NA | TRBV12-3/TRBV12-4
CASSPGTTTNNEQFF | TGTGCCAGCAGCCCCGGGACAACCACCAACAATGAGCAGTTCTTC | TRBJ2-1 | NA | many | TRBV7-9
CASSLTASGIYEQYF | TGCGCCAGCAGCTTAACAGCTAGCGGTATCTACGAGCAGTACTTC | TRBJ2-7 | TRBD2 | many | TRBV5-1
CASSFGLAGRTDTQYF | TGTGCCAGCAGCTTCGGACTAGCGGGGAGAACAGATACGCAGTATTTT | TRBJ2-3 | TRBD2 | NA | TRBV7-6
CASSALGGTDTQYF | TGTGCCAGCAGTGCGCTAGGGGGCACAGATACGCAGTATTTT | TRBJ2-3 | NA | many | TRBV6-1
CASSESTAPGYTF | TGCGCCAGCAGTGAGTCGACAGCCCCTGGCTACACCTTC | TRBJ1-2 | NA | few | TRBV10-2
CASSLDVTRTKNIQYF | TGTGCCAGCAGTTTAGATGTTACCCGGACCAAAAACATTCAGTACTTC | TRBJ2-4 | NA | many | TRBV12-3/TRBV12-4
CASSFLTFGDEQYF | TGTGCCAGCAGTTTTTTAACCTTTGGTGACGAGCAGTACTTC | TRBJ2-7 | NA | NA | TRBV28
CATSRDWTGKETQYF | TGTGCCACCAGCAGAGATTGGACAGGGAAAGAGACCCAGTACTTC | TRBJ2-5 | TRBD1 | NA | TRBV15
CSAREARATNEKLFF | TGCAGTGCTAGGGAGGCGCGGGCAACTAATGAAAAACTGTTTTTT | TRBJ1-4 | NA | NA | TRBV20-1
CASSQDEGGLLLGVYEQYF | TGTGCCAGCAGCCAAGATGAAGGGGGCCTCCTCCTAGGGGTATACGAGCAGTACTTC | TRBJ2-7 | TRBD1 | few | TRBV4-2
CASSHWASNTGELFF | TGTGCCAGCAGCCACTGGGCCTCGAACACCGGGGAGCTGTTTTTT | TRBJ2-2 | NA | NA | TRBV3-1
CASSFTSGGENIQYF | TGTGCCAGCAGCTTTACTAGCGGGGGTGAAAACATTCAGTACTTC | TRBJ2-4 | TRBD2 | NA | TRBV7-9
CASTNEGGVSTDTQYF | TGTGCCAGCACTAATGAGGGGGGAGTAAGCACAGATACGCAGTATTTT | TRBJ2-3 | NA | NA | TRBV2
CSASGPYNEQFF | TGCAGTGCTAGCGGACCTTACAATGAGCAGTTCTTC | TRBJ2-1 | NA | NA | TRBV20-1
CSGKGASGPRGTDTQYF | TGCAGTGGAAAGGGGGCTAGCGGGCCTAGGGGCACAGATACGCAGTATTTT | TRBJ2-3 | NA | few | TRBV20-1
CASRTTGSYEQYF | TGTGCCAGCAGGACAACAGGGTCCTACGAGCAGTACTTC | TRBJ2-7 | NA | NA | TRBV5-6
CASSLGGQTTSGNTIYF | TGTGCCAGCAGCTTGGGGGGACAGACGACAAGTGGGAACACCATATATTTT | TRBJ1-3 | TRBD1 | NA | TRBV5-6
CASSPPGFLNTGELFF | TGCGCCAGCAGCCCGCCGGGGTTTCTGAACACCGGGGAGCTGTTTTTT | TRBJ2-2 | NA | NA | TRBV5-1
CASSQGVGSGNTIYF | TGTGCCAGCAGCCAAGGGGTAGGATCTGGAAACACCATATATTTT | TRBJ1-3 | NA | few | TRBV3-1
CATSDWRDREYTDTQYF | TGTGCCACCAGTGATTGGAGGGACAGAGAATACACAGATACGCAGTATTTT | TRBJ2-3 | NA | NA | TRBV24-1
CSASMGVGRVSYEQYF | TGCAGTGCTTCTATGGGGGTAGGGAGGGTTTCCTACGAGCAGTACTTC | TRBJ2-7 | TRBD2 | NA | TRBV20-1
CASSLGPLGAETQYF | TGTGCCAGCAGTTTAGGGCCCCTTGGTGCGGAGACCCAGTACTTC | TRBJ2-5 | NA | NA | TRBV12-3/TRBV12-4
CASSLAADEQFF | TGTGCCAGCAGCTTGGCCGCCGATGAGCAGTTCTTC | TRBJ2-1 | NA | NA | TRBV7-8
CASRPFTSTDTQYF | TGTGCCAGCAGGCCTTTCACTTCCACAGATACGCAGTATTTT | TRBJ2-3 | NA | NA | TRBV12-3/TRBV12-4
CASSPQRRGGPNEQFF | TGTGCCAGCAGTCCCCAAAGGCGGGGGGGCCCCAATGAGCAGTTCTTC | TRBJ2-1 | TRBD2 | many | TRBV12-3/TRBV12-4
CASSPGTETGSRTYTF | TGTGCCAGCAGCCCGGGAACTGAGACAGGGAGTCGAACGTACACCTTC | TRBJ1-2 | TRBD1 | NA | TRBV7-9
CSARYTDTQYF | TGCAGTGCTAGATACACAGATACGCAGTATTTT | TRBJ2-3 | NA | few | TRBV20-1
CSARSRDRSEAFF | TGCAGTGCTAGAAGTAGGGACAGGTCAGAAGCTTTCTTT | TRBJ1-1 | TRBD1 | NA | TRBV20-1
CASSPASGGNEQFF | TGTGCCAGCAGCCCGGCTAGCGGGGGGAATGAGCAGTTCTTC | TRBJ2-1 | TRBD2 | NA | TRBV11-2
CASSQPTSGRFYEQYF | TGCGCCAGCAGCCAACCTACTAGCGGGAGATTCTACGAGCAGTACTTC | TRBJ2-7 | TRBD2 | NA | TRBV4-1
CASSFQTRLYEQYF | TGTGCCAGCAGTTTCCAGACCCGGCTCTACGAGCAGTACTTC | TRBJ2-7 | NA | few | TRBV27
CASSPDIDSPLHF | TGTGCCAGTAGCCCGGACATAGATTCACCCCTCCACTTT | TRBJ1-6 | NA | few | TRBV19
CATSDGIPGSYNEQFF | TGTGCCACCAGTGATGGGATTCCGGGGTCCTACAATGAGCAGTTCTTC | TRBJ2-1 | NA | few | TRBV24-1
CSVFPGQETQYF | TGCAGCGTATTTCCAGGACAAGAGACCCAGTACTTC | TRBJ2-5 | NA | many | TRBV29-1
CASSSLTGRGTDTQYF | TGTGCCAGCAGTAGCCTTACAGGGAGGGGGACAGATACGCAGTATTTT | TRBJ2-3 | NA | NA | TRBV28
CASSTRGHEQYF | TGTGCCAGCAGTACAAGGGGACACGAGCAGTACTTC | TRBJ2-7 | NA | few | TRBV27
CASSQALGGPEQYF | TGTGCCAGCAGCCAAGCCCTCGGGGGGCCCGAGCAGTACTTC | TRBJ2-7 | NA | NA | TRBV4-2